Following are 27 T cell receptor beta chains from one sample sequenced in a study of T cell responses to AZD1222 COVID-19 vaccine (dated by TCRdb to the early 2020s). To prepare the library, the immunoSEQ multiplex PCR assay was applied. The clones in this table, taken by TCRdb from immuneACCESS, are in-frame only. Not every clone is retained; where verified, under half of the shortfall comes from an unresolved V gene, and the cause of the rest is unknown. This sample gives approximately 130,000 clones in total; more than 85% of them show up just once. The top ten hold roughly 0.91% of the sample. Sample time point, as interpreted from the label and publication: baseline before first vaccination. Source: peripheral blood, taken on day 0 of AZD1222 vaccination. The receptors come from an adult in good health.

The DNA of the CDR3 is TGTGCCAGCAGTTTAGGGCTAGATATAGAGACCCAGTACTTC. It codes for CASSLGLDIETQYF. This chain joins TRBV27 and TRBJ2-5, with unresolved D. The CDR3 sequence is 14 residues long. Germline loops: CDR1 MNHEY, CDR2 SMNVEV (reference sequence). Trimming pared 2 bases from V and 4 bases from J, leaving 11 bases between.

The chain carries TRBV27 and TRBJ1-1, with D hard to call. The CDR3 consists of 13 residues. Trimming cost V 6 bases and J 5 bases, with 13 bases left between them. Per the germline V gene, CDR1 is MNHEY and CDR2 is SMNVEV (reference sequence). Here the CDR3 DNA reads TGTGCCAGCAGCCGGGGAATAGGTACTGAAGCTTTCTTT. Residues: CASSRGIGTEAFF.

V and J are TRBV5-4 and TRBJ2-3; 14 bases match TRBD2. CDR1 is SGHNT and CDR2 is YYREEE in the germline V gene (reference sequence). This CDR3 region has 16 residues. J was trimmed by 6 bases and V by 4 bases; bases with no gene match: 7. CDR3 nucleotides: TGTGCCAGCAGCCTAGGACTAGCGGGGGGCCCGGATACGCAGTATTTT. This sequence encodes CASSLGLAGGPDTQYF.

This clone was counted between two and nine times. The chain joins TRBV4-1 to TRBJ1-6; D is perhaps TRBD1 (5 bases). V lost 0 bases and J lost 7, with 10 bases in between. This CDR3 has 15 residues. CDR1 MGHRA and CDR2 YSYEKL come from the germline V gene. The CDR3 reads CASSQDVRANSPLHF. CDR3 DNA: TGCGCCAGCAGCCAAGATGTCAGGGCAAATTCACCCCTCCACTTT.

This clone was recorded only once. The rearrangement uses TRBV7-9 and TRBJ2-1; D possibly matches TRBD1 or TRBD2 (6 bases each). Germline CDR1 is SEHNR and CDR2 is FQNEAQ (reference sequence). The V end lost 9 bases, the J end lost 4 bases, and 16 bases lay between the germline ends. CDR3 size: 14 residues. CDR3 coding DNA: TGTGCCAGGTTAGGGGGGACACCTTACAATGAGCAGTTCTTC. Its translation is CARLGGTPYNEQFF.

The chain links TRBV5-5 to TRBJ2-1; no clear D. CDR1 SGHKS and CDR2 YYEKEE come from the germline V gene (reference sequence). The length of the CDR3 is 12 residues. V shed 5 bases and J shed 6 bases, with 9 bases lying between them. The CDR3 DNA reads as TGTGCCAGCAGAAGGGCATCCAATGAGCAGTTCTTC. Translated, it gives CASRRASNEQFF. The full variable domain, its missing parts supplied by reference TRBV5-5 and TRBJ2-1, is DAGVTQSPTHLIKTRGQQVTLRCSPISGHKSVSWYQQVLGQGPQFIFQYYEKEERGRGNFPDRFSARQFPNYSSELNVNALLLGDSALYLCASRRASNEQFFGPGTRLTVL.

The CDR3 bases are TGTGCCAGCAGCTTACTAGCGGGGTTTAATGAGCAGTTCTTC. This codes for CASSLLAGFNEQFF. V gene TRBV7-6 combines with J gene TRBJ2-1; TRBD2 matches 9 bases. V lost 2 bases, J lost 7 bases, and 3 bases stayed unmatched. The CDR3 has 14 residues. Germline loops: CDR1 SGHVS, CDR2 FNYEAQ.

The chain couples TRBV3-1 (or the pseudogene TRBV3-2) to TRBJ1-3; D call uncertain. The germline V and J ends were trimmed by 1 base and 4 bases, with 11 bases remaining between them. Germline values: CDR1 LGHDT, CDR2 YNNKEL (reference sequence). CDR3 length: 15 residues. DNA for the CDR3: TGTGCCAGCAGCCAAGTAGGTGGTTCAGGAAACACCATATATTTT. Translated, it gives CASSQVGGSGNTIYF.

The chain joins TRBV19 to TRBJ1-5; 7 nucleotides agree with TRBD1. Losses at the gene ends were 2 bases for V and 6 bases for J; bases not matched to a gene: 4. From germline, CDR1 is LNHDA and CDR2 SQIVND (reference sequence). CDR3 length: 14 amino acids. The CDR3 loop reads CASSIRRGPQPQHF. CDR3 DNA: TGTGCCAGTAGTATAAGGAGGGGGCCTCAGCCCCAGCATTTT.

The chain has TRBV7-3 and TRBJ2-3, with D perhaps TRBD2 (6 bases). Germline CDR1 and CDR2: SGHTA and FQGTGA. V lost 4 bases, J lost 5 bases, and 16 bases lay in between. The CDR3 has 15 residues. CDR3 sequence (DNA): TGTGCCAGCAGCTCGAGCGGGTTTGACGGAGATACGCAGTATTTT. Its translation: CASSSSGFDGDTQYF.

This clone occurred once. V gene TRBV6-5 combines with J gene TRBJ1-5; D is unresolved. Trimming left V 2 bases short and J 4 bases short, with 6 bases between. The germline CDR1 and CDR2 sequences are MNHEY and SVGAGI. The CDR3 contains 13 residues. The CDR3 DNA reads TGTGCCAGCAGTTACGACCAGAATCAGCCCCAGCATTTT. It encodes CASSYDQNQPQHF.

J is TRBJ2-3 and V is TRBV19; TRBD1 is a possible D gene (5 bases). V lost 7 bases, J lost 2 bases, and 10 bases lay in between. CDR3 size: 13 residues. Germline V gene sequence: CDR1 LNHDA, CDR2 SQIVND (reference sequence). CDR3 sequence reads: CASNDSPTDTQYF. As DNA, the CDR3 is TGTGCCAGTAACGACAGTCCCACAGATACGCAGTATTTT.

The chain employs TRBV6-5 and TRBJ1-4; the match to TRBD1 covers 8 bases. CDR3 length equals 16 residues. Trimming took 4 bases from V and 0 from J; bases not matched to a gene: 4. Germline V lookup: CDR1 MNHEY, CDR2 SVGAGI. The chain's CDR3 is CASSWDRLATNEKLFF. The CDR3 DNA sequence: TGTGCCAGCAGTTGGGACAGGCTGGCAACTAATGAAAAACTGTTTTTT.

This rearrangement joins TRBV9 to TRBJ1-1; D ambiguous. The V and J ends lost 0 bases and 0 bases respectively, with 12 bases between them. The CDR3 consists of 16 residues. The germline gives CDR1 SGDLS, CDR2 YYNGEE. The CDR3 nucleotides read TGTGCCAGCAGCGTAGTTTTAGCCACCATGAACACTGAAGCTTTCTTT. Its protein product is CASSVVLATMNTEAFF.

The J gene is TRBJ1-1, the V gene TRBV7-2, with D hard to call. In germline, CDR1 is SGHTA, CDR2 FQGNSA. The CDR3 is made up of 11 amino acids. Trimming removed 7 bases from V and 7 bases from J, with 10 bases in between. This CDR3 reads CASTPQFEAFF. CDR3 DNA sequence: TGTGCCAGCACCCCGCAGTTTGAAGCTTTCTTT.

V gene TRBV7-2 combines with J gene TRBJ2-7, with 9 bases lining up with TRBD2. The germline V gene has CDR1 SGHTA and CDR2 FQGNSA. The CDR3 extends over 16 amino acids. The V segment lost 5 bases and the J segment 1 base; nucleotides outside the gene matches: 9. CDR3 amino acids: CASSPRRSGGSYEQYF. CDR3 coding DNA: TGTGCCAGCAGCCCGCGGCGGAGCGGGGGGTCCTACGAGCAGTACTTC.

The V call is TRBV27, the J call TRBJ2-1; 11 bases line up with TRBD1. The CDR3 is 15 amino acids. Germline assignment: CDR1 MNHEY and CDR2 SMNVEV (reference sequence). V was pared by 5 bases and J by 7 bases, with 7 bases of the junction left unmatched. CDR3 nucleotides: TGTGCCAGCAGTGCGCCGGGACAGGGGGTTAATGAGCAGTTCTTC. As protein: CASSAPGQGVNEQFF.

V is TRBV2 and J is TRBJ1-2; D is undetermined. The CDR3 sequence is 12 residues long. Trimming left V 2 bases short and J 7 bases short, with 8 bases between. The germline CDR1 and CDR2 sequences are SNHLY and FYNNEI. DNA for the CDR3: TGTGCCAGCAGTGAATATGTCAGTGGCTACACCTTC. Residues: CASSEYVSGYTF.

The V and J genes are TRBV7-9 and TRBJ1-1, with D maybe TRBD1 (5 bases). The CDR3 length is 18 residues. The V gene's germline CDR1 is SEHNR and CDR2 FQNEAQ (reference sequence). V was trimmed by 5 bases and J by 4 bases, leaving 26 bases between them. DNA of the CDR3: TGTGCCAGCAGCCCCTTATGGGGCAGGGTACTACGTTCCACTGAAGCTTTCTTT. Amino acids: CASSPLWGRVLRSTEAFF.

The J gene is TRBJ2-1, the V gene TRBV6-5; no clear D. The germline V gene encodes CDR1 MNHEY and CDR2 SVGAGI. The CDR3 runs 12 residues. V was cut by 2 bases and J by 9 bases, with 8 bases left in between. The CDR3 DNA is TGTGCCAGCAGTTACAGGGATGGTGAGCAGTTCTTC. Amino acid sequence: CASSYRDGEQFF.

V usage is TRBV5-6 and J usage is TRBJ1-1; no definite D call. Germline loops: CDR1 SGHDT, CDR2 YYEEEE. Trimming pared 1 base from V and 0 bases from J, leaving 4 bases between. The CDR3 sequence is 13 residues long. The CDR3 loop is CASSLYLNTEAFF. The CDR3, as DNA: TGTGCCAGCAGCTTGTATCTGAACACTGAAGCTTTCTTT.

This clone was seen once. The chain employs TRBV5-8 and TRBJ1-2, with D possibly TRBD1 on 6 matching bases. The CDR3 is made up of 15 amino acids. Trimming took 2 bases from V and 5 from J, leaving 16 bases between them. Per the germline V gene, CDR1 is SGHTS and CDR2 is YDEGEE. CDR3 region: CASSFNRVWRYGYTF. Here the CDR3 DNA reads TGTGCCAGCAGCTTCAACAGGGTGTGGCGGTATGGCTACACCTTC.

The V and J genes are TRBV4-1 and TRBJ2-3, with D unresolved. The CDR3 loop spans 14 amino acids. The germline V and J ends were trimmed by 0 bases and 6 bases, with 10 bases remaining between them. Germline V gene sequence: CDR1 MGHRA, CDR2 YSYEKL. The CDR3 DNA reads TGCGCCAGCAGCCAAGAACCCCGGACGGATACGCAGTATTTT. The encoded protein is CASSQEPRTDTQYF.

CDR3 protein: CASSPGPGVGYTF. The CDR3 DNA reads TGTGCCAGCAGTCCGGGACCAGGGGTTGGCTACACCTTC. The chain uses TRBV12-3 or TRBV12-4 and TRBJ1-2; possible D gene TRBD1, 6 bases. V was clipped by 5 bases and J by 7 bases, with 14 bases between them. The CDR3 contains 13 residues.

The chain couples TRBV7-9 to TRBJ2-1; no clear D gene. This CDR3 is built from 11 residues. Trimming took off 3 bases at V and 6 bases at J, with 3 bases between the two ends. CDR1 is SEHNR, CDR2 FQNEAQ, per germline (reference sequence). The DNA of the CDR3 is TGTGCCAGCAGCTTGGCCAATGAGCAGTTCTTC. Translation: CASSLANEQFF. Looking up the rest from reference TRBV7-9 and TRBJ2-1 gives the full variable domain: DTGVSQNPRHKITKRGQNVTFRCDPISEHNRLYWYRQTLGQGPEFLTYFQNEAQLEKSRLLSDRFSAERPKGSFSTLEIQRTEQGDSAMYLCASSLANEQFFGPGTRLTVL.

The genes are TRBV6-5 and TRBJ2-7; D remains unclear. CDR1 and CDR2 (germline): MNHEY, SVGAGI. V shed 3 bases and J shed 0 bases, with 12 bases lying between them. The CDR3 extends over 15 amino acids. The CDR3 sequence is CASSYTYLSSYEQYF. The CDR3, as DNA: TGTGCCAGCAGTTATACCTACCTGAGCTCCTACGAGCAGTACTTC.

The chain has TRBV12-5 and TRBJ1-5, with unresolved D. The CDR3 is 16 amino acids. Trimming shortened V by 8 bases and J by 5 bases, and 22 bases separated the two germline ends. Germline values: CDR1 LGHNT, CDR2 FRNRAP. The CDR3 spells CASLLVGKELDQPQHF. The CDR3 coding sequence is TGTGCTAGTTTACTTGTGGGAAAAGAGCTCGATCAGCCCCAGCATTTT.